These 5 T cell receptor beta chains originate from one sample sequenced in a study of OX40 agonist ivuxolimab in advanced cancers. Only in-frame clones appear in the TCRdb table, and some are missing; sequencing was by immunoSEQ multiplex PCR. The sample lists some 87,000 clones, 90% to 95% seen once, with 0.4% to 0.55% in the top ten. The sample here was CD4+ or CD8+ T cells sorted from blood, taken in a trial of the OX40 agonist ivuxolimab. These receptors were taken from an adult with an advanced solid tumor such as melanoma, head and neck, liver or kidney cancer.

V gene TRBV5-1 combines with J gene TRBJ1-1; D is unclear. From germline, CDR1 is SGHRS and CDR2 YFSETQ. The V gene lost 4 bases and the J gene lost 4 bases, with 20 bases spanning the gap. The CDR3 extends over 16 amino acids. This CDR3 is CASSPDTVTLGTEAFF. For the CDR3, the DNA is TGCGCCAGCAGCCCGGATACAGTAACTCTGGGCACTGAAGCTTTCTTT.

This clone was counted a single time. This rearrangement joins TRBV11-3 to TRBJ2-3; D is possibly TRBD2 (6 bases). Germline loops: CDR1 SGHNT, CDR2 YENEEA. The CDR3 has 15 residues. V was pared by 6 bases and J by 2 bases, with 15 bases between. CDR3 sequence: CASRPGLGDTDTQYF. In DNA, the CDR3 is TGTGCCAGCAGACCGGGACTCGGCGACACAGATACGCAGTATTTT.

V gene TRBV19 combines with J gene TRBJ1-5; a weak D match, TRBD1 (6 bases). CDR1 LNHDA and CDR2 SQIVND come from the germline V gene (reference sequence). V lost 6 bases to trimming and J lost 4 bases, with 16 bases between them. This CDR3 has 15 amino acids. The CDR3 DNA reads TGTGCCAGTAGACCCCCCGGGACATATAATCAGCCCCAGCATTTT. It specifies CASRPPGTYNQPQHF.

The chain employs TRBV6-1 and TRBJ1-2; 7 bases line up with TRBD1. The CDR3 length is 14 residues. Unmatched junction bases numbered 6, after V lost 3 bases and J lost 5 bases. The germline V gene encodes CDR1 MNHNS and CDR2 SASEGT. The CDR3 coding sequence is TGTGCCAGCAGTGACGGTCCAGGGGGGTATGGCTACACCTTC. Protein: CASSDGPGGYGYTF.

CDR3 amino acids: CASSHFRDTSNTGELFF. The CDR3 nucleotides are TGTGCCAGCAGCCATTTCCGGGACACTTCGAACACCGGGGAGCTGTTTTTT. The V and J genes are TRBV7-2 and TRBJ2-2, with a tentative D call TRBD1 (6 bases). Germline V lookup: CDR1 SGHTA, CDR2 FQGNSA. The ends were cut back, 5 bases at V and 0 bases at J, with 16 bases in the middle. The CDR3 consists of 17 residues.